This TCR beta chain was recovered during a study of identical twins. In TCRdb, the 5' RACE reads were re-called with MiXCR into one record per CDR3 protein. The table includes around 1.7 million distinct CDR3 sequences, about 30% detected once. Germline V gene lookup returns CDR1 MNHNY and CDR2 SVGAGI (reference sequence). This CDR3 is built from 15 residues. V lost 0 bases and J lost 2, with 8 bases in between. Sequencing was performed on cord blood. The chain joins TRBV6-6 to TRBJ1-5; D is possibly TRBD1 (5 bases). The sequence came from a newborn girl in good health. CDR3 amino acids: CASSYSSRGNQPQHF. The CDR3 region has the DNA TGTGCCAGCAGTTACTCGAGCAGGGGCAATCAGCCCCAGCATTTT.